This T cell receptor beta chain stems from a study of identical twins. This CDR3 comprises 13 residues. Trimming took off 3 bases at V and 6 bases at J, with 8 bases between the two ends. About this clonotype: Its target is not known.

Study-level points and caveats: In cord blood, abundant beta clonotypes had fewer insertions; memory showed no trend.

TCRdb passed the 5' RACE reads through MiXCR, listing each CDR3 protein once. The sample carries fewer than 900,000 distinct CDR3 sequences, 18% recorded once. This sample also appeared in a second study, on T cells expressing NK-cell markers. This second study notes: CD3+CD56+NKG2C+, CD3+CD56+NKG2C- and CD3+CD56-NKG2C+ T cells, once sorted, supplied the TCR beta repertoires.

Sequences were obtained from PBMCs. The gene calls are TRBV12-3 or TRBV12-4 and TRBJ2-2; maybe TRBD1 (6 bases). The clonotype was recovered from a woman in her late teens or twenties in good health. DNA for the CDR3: TGTGCCAGCAGTTTCAAGGGGGCCGGGGAGCTGTTTTTT. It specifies CASSFKGAGELFF.